This TCR beta chain was sequenced in a study of Ad26.COV2.S vaccination and SARS-CoV-2 variants. Treatment noted: 19 received Ad26.COV2.S at low or high dose, single or two shots; about five received placebo; per-sample allocation not given. Each sample was drawn 63 days after the first injection (of vaccine or placebo). Comments on this clone: Antigen: not known.

This CDR3 is built from 13 residues. The V gene lost 0 bases and the J gene lost 2 bases, with 3 bases spanning the gap. Germline-derived CDR1 and CDR2 are MNHEY and SVGEGT. Assay used: immunoSEQ multiplex PCR; TCRdb lists only in-frame clones, some missing. The sample yields approximately 410,000 clones, about 90% seen once. General observations from the study: Greater spike-specific TCR breadth was seen in vaccine recipients than in placebo recipients.

The sequence was collected from a person aged 18-65 years who received the Ad26.COV2.S COVID-19 vaccine or a placebo. The V and J genes are TRBV6-2 or TRBV6-3 and TRBJ2-3, with D uncertain. This specimen consisted of peripheral blood, obtained in a trial of Ad26.COV2.S vaccine versus placebo. CDR3 in amino acids: CASSYSDTDTQYF. The CDR3 bases are TGTGCCAGCAGTTACTCGGACACAGATACGCAGTATTTT.